A single T cell receptor (beta chain) is shown here with its context. Its target antigen remains unknown. No much larger clonotype is one base removed from it; base qualities were not supplied. At diagnosis, peripheral blood, uninvolved tumor-adjacent lung and tumor were collected and stored as a combination of fresh-frozen and FFPE material. For TCR repertoire profiling, the blood samples were analyzed as peripheral blood mononuclear cells. The immunoSEQ Assay was used to sequence TCR beta CDR3 regions from DNA. From the authors' description of their analysis: T cell density was computed as TCR beta template counts normalized to usable DNA estimated by amplifying housekeeping genes. The preseqR package was used to estimate richness by extrapolating to 400,000 templates for PBMC samples and to 120,000 templates for tissue samples. Clonality was taken to be one minus Pielou's evenness. Differential abundance testing on productive amino-acid clonotypes, with a minimum total count of 5 and an alpha of 0.1, was used to identify tissue-enriched TCRs. The Jaccard Index and the Morisita Overlap Index were used to measure repertoire overlap between compartments. TCR beta CDR3s were clustered by GLIPH together with public tetramer-defined viral CDR3s, and at least three viral sequences plus V-gene enrichment were required for viral motifs. Drawn from immuneACCESS, this table holds only the in-frame rearrangements with V and J called that TCRdb kept. Clones are partly lost; checked studies trace under half to an unresolved V gene and leave the rest unexplained. D and trimming come from the DNA, and the V and J calls and clone size come from that table. This sample lists around 130,000 clones; 70% to 90% were detected once. Clones ranked in the top ten supply over 1.5% of the sample.

The record originates from a study of T cells in localized non-small cell lung cancer (dated by TCRdb to 2020 to 2021). Some background on the complete study: The study analyzed T cell repertoires of 200 to 250 early-stage NSCLC patients, comparing tumors and uninvolved tumor-adjacent lungs. The cohort consisted of approximately 240 treatment-naive NSCLC patients whose localized lung tumors had been resected. A mean age of around 69 years was recorded for the NSCLC patients, of whom 129 were male and 95 to 110 were female. Study-level results and caveats: Higher T cell density in blood was associated with longer overall survival, whereas higher clonality in adjacent lung was associated with shorter survival. Because the study design was exploratory, TCR variables were selected using unadjusted p-values without false-discovery rate correction. The highest T cell clonality was observed in uninvolved tumor-adjacent lung, where clonality exceeded that of tumor, suggesting that antigenic responses were more focused in uninvolved tumor-adjacent lung. A median of around 57 of the top 100 tumor clones were detected in paired uninvolved adjacent lung, and 28 of these tumor clones were also found among the top 100 clones of the paired uninvolved adjacent lung. Because multi-region tumor sequencing was not done, intratumor heterogeneity could not be ruled out.

The germline V gene gives CDR1 as MDHEN and CDR2 as SYDVKM. Including the terminal cysteine and phenylalanine, the CDR3 comprises 15 residues. The sequence is cut down to CDR3 DNA, 45 bases in frame from base 1. V drops 2 bases and J drops 0 bases, leaving 8 bases in between. Sequencing was performed on peripheral blood, taken before any cancer treatment. This clonotype was sampled from a female donor aged 60 or older with stage I lung adenocarcinoma. The chain couples TRBV28 to TRBJ1-3; there is no confident call for the D gene. The DNA sequence reads TGTGCCAGCAGTTTAACGGACCACTCTGGAAACACCATATATTTT. Its amino acids are CASSLTDHSGNTIYF.